Included here is one T cell receptor beta chain sequence, with context. The data belong to a study of blood T cell repertoires in COVID-19. Study at large: The study drew acute and convalescent COVID-19 samples from the United States, Italy and Spain. T cells, B-cell-depleted T cells, or PBMCs provided the cDNA or gDNA that served as material.

In the study's own analysis: Nucleated cell counts were estimated from reference gene primer amplification. The protocol was immunoSEQ multiplex PCR, while the TCRdb copy is restricted to in-frame clones and leaves out a portion. D and trimming were read from the DNA, whereas the V and J calls and clone size are those reported in that table. Of about 54,000 clones detected, more than 75% appear once; the ten largest clones hold roughly 4.3%. The sample taken for sequencing was peripheral blood. This TCR derives from a man aged 40-55 years with active COVID-19.

Here the CDR3 reads CSADLAVEQYF. CDR3 coding DNA: TGCAGTGCTGACCTAGCGGTCGAGCAGTACTTC. This chain links TRBV20-1 with TRBJ2-7; 7 bases line up with TRBD2. CDR3 size: 11 residues. From germline, CDR1 is DFQATT and CDR2 SNEGSKA (reference sequence). The junction had 4 bases not matched to a gene; V was cut back by 5 bases and J by 6 bases.